This TCR beta chain was profiled in a study of radiation and T cells in renal cell carcinoma. As for the study in general: Nephrectomy followed 15 Gy stereotactic body radiation by 4 weeks. Broader study findings: From baseline, blood top tumor clonotypes peaked at 2 weeks post-radiation.

As to time point: baseline pretreatment blood. The treatment: 15 Gy SBRT to primary tumor, nephrectomy 4 weeks later. Blood was sampled at baseline, 2 weeks and 4 weeks after SBRT. Note on this clone: Its target is not known.

Deletions cut 2 bases from V and 5 bases from J, with 7 bases between. Germline V gene sequence: CDR1 KGHSH, CDR2 LQKENI. This CDR3 has 12 amino acids. Clones were read by immunoSEQ multiplex PCR, and TCRdb kept only the in-frame ones, dropping some. Of approximately 63,000 clones listed, around 80% were seen once; the top ten hold 7.3%. The clonotype comes from a man aged 55 to 69 with renal cell carcinoma. V usage is TRBV18 and J usage is TRBJ2-7, with a possible D match to TRBD1 (5 bases). The specimen was blood, collected from a patient whose treatment included radiotherapy and nephrectomy. The CDR3 nucleotides read TGTGCCAGCTCACCAGACAGAAACGAGCAGTACGTC. As protein: CASSPDRNEQYV.